The TCR beta chain described here comes from a study of T cell changes during pregnancy in multiple sclerosis. This CDR3 spans 14 amino acids. Germline CDR1 is MNHNS and CDR2 is SASEGT. V was clipped by 2 bases and J by 5 bases, with 13 bases between them. Produced via immunoSEQ multiplex PCR; TCRdb's table is partial and in-frame only. The sample shows about 80,000 clones, over 75% of them seen only once. The specimen comprised peripheral blood, sampled before pregnancy. V and J are TRBV6-1 and TRBJ2-7; tentatively, D is TRBD2 (6 bases). This sequence originates from a female donor with multiple sclerosis, enrolled in a pregnancy study. DNA for the CDR3: TGTGCCAGCAGTGAATGGGACTTGGACGACGAGCAGTACTTC. This translates into CASSEWDLDDEQYF.